Listed below are T cell receptor beta chains from one sample, sequenced in a study of response to subunit inactivated influenza vaccine. Each CDR3 protein gets one entry after TCRdb re-called the RT-PCR reads with MiXCR. The sample has about 700,000 distinct CDR3 sequences; approximately 14% are singletons. Here the sequenced sample was PBMCs from blood, taken about 11 days after vaccination. All receptors come from a man aged 45-60 years who received an inactivated influenza vaccine. Both conserved end residues are part of each CDR3. The D gene is left open where the match is weak. Some rows mark clone size as missing; the rest say once, few, many or name a class of expanded clone.

>TRBV6-1|NA|NA|TRBJ2-1
TGTGCCAGCGCCTGGGGGCAGTCCAATGAGCAGTTCTTC
CASAWGQSNEQFF
>TRBV29-1|NA|NA|TRBJ1-1
TGCAGCGTGGTGAACACTGAAGCTTTCTTT
CSVVNTEAFF
>TRBV20-1|few|TRBD1|TRBJ1-5
TGCAGTGCTATGGACAGGGGGCTCAATCAGCCCCAGCATTTT
CSAMDRGLNQPQHF
>TRBV6-2/TRBV6-3|NA|NA|TRBJ1-5
TGTGCCAGCAGACCCCGACAGGGCAATCAGCCCCAGCATTTT
CASRPRQGNQPQHF
>TRBV5-1|NA|TRBD1|TRBJ1-1
TGCGCCAGCAGCGAAGGGGGCCTCGGCACTGAAGCTTTCTTT
CASSEGGLGTEAFF
>TRBV29-1|NA|TRBD1|TRBJ2-5
TGCAGCGCAGCACAGGGGGCTAGGACCCAGTACTTC
CSAAQGARTQYF
>TRBV4-1|NA|NA|TRBJ2-7
TGCGCCAGCAGCCAAGTAGACAGATACTCCTACGAGCAGTACTTC
CASSQVDRYSYEQYF
>TRBV29-1|NA|NA|TRBJ2-3
TGCAGCGTTGATGTGTCAGGGAGTGAGGATACGCAGTATTTT
CSVDVSGSEDTQYF
>TRBV12-3/TRBV12-4|few|NA|TRBJ1-4
TGTGCCAGCAGGTTCCCGAATGAAAAACTGTTTTTT
CASRFPNEKLFF
>TRBV5-6|few|TRBD2|TRBJ2-7
TGTGCCAGCAGCTTGGAACTAGCGGGACGCCTCCTACACGAGCAGTACTTC
CASSLELAGRLLHEQYF
>TRBV27|NA|NA|TRBJ2-5
TGTGCCAGCAGTTTCGGAAAGCATGTTAAGACCCAGTACTTC
CASSFGKHVKTQYF
>TRBV20-1|few|NA|TRBJ1-6
TGCAGTGCTAGACCCGGGACAACCAATTCACCCCTCCACTTT
CSARPGTTNSPLHF
>TRBV5-1|few|NA|TRBJ2-7
TGCGCCAGCAGCTTGTGGGCCGACATCAACGAGCAGTACTTC
CASSLWADINEQYF
>TRBV7-2|NA|TRBD2|TRBJ2-1
TGTGCCAGCAGCCGAACCGGGACTATCAATGAGCAGTTCTTC
CASSRTGTINEQFF
>TRBV7-9|NA|NA|TRBJ1-1
TGTGCCAGCAGCTTAGCGGGTGCAAGCACTGAAGCTTTCTTT
CASSLAGASTEAFF
>TRBV7-9|few|TRBD1|TRBJ2-5
TGTGCCAGCAGCTCGACAGGGTATGGTCCATTAGAGACCCAGTACTTC
CASSSTGYGPLETQYF
>TRBV7-3|few|NA|TRBJ2-5
TGTGCCAGCAGCCCCTATGGGGAAGAGACCCAGTACTTC
CASSPYGEETQYF
>TRBV11-3|NA|NA|TRBJ2-1
TGTGCCAGCAGCTTAGGGGCAGGGCTGAACAATGAGCAGTTCTTC
CASSLGAGLNNEQFF
>TRBV6-5|few|NA|TRBJ1-4
TGTGCCAGCAGTACCCGAAGGACAAAAGATGAAAAACTGTTTTTT
CASSTRRTKDEKLFF
>TRBV20-1|NA|TRBD1|TRBJ2-5
TGCAGTGCTAGAGACCGCGAAGGACAGGGGACACAAGAGACCCAGTACTTC
CSARDREGQGTQETQYF
>TRBV25-1|few|NA|TRBJ1-3
TGTGCCAGCAGCGATACAGCGCACTCTGGAAACACCATATATTTT
CASSDTAHSGNTIYF
>TRBV7-2|few|TRBD2|TRBJ2-3
TGTGCCAGCAGCTTGCCTAGCGGGATTCAAGATACGCAGTATTTT
CASSLPSGIQDTQYF